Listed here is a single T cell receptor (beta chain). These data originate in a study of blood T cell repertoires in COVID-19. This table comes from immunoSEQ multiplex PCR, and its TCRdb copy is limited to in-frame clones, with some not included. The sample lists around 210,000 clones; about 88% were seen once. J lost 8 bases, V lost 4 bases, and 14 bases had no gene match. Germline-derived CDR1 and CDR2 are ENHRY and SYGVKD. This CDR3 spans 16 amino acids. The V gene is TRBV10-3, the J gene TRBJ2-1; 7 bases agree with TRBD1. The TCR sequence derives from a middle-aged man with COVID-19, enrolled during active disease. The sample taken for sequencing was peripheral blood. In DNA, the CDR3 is TGTGCCATCAGTGCGGGGACAGTACCACCCGGTGATGAGCAGTTCTTC. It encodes CAISAGTVPPGDEQFF.